A single T cell receptor (beta chain) is shown here with its context. The antigen remains unidentified. The CDR3 loop spans 14 amino acids. The V gene's germline CDR1 is SGHVS and CDR2 FNYEAQ. The J segment lost 4 bases and the V segment lost 8 bases, leaving 10 bases of the junction unmatched. TCRdb re-analysed the reads in MiXCR, keeping a single row per CDR3 protein. The sample consists of about 830,000 distinct CDR3 sequences, about 33% of them appearing once. This entry belongs to a study of T cell repertoires in cytomegalovirus infection. Study-wide background: The public TCR beta signatures pointed to both CMV infection and matching HLA type. Findings and limits, study-wide: Using cumulative public TCR beta family frequency, the authors identified those who carried CMV together with the relevant HLA.

The chain is built from TRBV7-6 and TRBJ1-2, with 7 bases lining up with TRBD1. The source is a human donor in good health (CMV status not recorded). Some clones in this sample may be carry-over from other donors' samples. Sequences were derived from cultured CD8+ T cells from PBMCs, sampled from culture after CMV antigen stimulation. The CDR3 sequence is CASGPGTATYGYTF. CDR3 nucleotide sequence: TGTGCCAGCGGACCAGGGACAGCCACCTATGGCTACACCTTC.